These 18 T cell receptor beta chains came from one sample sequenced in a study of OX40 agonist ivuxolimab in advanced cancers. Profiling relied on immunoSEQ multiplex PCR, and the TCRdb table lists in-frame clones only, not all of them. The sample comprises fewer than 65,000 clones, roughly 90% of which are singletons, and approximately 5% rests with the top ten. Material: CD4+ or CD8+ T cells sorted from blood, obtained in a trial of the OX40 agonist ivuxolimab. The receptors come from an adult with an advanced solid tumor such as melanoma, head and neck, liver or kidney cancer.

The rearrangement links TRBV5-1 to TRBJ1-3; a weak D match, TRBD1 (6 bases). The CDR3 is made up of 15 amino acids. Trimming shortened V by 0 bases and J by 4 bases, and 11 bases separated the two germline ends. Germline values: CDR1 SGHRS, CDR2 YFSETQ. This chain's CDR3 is CASSLGRGVGNTIYF. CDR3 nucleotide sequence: TGCGCCAGCAGCTTGGGCAGGGGAGTAGGAAACACCATATATTTT.

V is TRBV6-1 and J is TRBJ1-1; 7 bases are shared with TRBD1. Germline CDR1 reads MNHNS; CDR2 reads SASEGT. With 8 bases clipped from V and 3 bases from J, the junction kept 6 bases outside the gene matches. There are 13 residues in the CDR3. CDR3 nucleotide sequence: TGTGCCAGCTCGGTCAGGGGGGACACTGAAGCTTTCTTT. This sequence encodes CASSVRGDTEAFF.

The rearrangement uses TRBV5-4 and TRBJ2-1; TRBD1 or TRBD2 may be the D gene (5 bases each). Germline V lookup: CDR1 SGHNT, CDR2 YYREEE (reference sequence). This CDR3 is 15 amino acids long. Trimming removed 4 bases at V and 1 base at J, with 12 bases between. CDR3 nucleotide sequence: TGTGCCAGCAGCGTCGGGGCGGTATCCTACAATGAGCAGTTCTTC. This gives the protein CASSVGAVSYNEQFF. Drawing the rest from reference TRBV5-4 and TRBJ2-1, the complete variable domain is ETGVTQSPTHLIKTRGQQVTLRCSSQSGHNTVSWYQQALGQGPQFIFQYYREEENGRGNFPPRFSGLQFPNYSSELNVNALELDDSALYLCASSVGAVSYNEQFFGPGTRLTVL.

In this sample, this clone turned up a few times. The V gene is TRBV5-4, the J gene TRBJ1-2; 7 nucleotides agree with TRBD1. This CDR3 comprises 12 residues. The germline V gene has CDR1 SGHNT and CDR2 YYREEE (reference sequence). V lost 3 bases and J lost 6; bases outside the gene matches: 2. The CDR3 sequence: CASSWDSDGYTF. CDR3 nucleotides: TGTGCCAGCAGCTGGGACAGCGATGGCTACACCTTC.

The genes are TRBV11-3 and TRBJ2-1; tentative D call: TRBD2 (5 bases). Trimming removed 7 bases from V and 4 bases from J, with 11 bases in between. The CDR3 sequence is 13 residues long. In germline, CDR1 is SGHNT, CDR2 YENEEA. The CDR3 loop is CASTPPGYNEQFF. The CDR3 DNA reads TGTGCCAGCACCCCTCCGGGGTACAATGAGCAGTTCTTC.

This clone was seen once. The CDR3 loop reads CASGFGTSLRENIQYF. In DNA, the CDR3 is TGTGCCAGCGGATTTGGGACTTCTCTCAGGGAAAACATTCAGTACTTC. V is TRBV2 and J is TRBJ2-4; weak D call: TRBD2 (6 bases). From germline, CDR1 is SNHLY and CDR2 FYNNEI. The CDR3 is 16 amino acids. V was clipped by 8 bases and J by 5 bases, with 22 bases between them.

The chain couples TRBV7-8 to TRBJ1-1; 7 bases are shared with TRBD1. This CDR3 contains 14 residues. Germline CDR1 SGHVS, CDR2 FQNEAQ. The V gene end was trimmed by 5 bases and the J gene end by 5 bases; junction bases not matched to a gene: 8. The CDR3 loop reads CASSAEQGWTEAFF. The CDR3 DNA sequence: TGTGCCAGCAGCGCGGAACAGGGGTGGACTGAAGCTTTCTTT.

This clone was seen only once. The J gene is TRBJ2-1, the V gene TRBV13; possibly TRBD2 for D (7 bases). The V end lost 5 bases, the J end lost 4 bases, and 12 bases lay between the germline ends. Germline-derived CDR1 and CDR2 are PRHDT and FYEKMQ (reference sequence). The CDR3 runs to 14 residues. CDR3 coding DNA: TGTGCCAGCAGCCGGGGGGCTAGGTACAATGAGCAGTTCTTC. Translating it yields CASSRGARYNEQFF.

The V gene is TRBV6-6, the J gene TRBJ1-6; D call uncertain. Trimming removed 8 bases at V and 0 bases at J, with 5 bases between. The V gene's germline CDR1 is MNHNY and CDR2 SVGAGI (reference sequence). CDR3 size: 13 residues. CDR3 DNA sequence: TGTGCCAGCCGAAGCTCCTATAATTCACCCCTCCACTTT. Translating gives CASRSSYNSPLHF.

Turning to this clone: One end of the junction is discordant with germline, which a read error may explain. The CDR3, as DNA: TGTGCCAGCAGTCTATCAGACAGAGGGAACACCATATATTTT. Amino acids: CASSLSDRGNTIYF. The chain uses TRBV27 and TRBJ1-3, with D possibly being TRBD1 (5 bases). CDR3 length: 14 residues. CDR1 is MNHEY and CDR2 is SMNVEV in the germline V gene (reference sequence).

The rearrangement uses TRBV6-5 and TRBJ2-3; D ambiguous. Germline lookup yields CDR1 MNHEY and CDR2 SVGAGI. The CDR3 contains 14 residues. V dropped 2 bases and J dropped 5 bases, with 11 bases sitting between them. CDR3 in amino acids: CASSYAKGQDTQYF. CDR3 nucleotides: TGTGCCAGCAGTTACGCAAAAGGGCAAGATACGCAGTATTTT.

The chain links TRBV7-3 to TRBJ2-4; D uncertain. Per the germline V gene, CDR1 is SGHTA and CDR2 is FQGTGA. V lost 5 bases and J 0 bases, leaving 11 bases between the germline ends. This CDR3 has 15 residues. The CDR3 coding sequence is TGTGCCAGCAGCCCCGCCGCCCTAGCCAAAAACATTCAGTACTTC. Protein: CASSPAALAKNIQYF.

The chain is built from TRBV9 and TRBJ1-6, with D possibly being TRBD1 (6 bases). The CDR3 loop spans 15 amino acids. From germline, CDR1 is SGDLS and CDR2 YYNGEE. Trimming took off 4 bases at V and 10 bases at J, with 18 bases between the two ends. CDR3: CASSPSTGAFSPLHF. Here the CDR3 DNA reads TGTGCCAGCAGCCCGTCGACGGGGGCCTTCTCACCCCTCCACTTT.

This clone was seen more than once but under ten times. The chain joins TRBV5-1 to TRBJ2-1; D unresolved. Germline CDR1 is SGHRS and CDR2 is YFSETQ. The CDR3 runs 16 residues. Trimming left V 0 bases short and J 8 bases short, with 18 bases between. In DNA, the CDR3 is TGCGCCAGCAGCTTGGTAGGGATAACGGTTTCGGATGAGCAGTTCTTC. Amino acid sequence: CASSLVGITVSDEQFF.

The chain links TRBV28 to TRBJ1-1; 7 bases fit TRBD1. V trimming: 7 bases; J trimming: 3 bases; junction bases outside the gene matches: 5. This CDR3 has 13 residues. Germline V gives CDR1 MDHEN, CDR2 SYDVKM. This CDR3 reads CASKGQSDTEAFF. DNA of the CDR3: TGTGCCAGCAAGGGACAGTCGGACACTGAAGCTTTCTTT. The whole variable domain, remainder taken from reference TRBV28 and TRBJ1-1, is DVKVTQSSRYLVKRTGEKVFLECVQDMDHENMFWYRQDPGLGLRLIYFSYDVKMKEKGDIPEGYSVSREKKERFSLILESASTNQTSMYLCASKGQSDTEAFFGQGTRLTVV.

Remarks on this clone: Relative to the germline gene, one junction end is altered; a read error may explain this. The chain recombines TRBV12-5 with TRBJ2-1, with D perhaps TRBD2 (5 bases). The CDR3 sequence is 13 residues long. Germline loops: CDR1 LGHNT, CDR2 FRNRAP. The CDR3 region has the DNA TGTGCTAATGGTTTGGTAGGTCGACTAGAGCAGTTCTTC. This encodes CANGLVGRLEQFF.

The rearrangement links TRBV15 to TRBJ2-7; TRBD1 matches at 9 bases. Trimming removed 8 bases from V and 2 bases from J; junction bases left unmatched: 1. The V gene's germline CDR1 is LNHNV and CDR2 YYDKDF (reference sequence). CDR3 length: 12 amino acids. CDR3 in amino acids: CATGTGPYEQYF. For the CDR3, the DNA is TGTGCCACCGGGACAGGGCCCTACGAGCAGTACTTC.

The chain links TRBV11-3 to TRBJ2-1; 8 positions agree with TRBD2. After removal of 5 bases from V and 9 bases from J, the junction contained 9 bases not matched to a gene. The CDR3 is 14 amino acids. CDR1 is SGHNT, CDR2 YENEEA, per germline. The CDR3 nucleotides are TGTGCCAGCAGCCCGCGGGAAGCGGGAGTTGAGCAGTTCTTC. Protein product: CASSPREAGVEQFF.